The next 22 T cell receptor beta chains were all read from a single sample in a study of shared clonotypes between healthy human individuals. TCRdb's table, derived via immunoSEQ multiplex PCR, lists solely in-frame clones and lacks some. Of a few million clones listed, roughly 92% are singletons. What was sequenced was naive CD4+ T cells sorted from blood. The subset denotes: CD45RA+ positively selected. These receptors originate from a man in his late teens or twenties in good health.

The V gene is TRBV27, the J gene TRBJ2-3, with a weak D call TRBD2 (6 bases). V shed 9 bases and J shed 1 base, with 14 bases lying between them. CDR1 MNHEY and CDR2 SMNVEV come from the germline V gene (reference sequence). The CDR3 runs to 14 residues. DNA of the CDR3: TGTGCCAGTAGATTCGGGGGAGGCACAGATACGCAGTATTTT. Its translation: CASRFGGGTDTQYF.

This chain joins TRBV27 and TRBJ2-7; no definite D call. Trimming stripped 0 bases from V and 3 bases from J, with 12 bases between. Germline V CDR1 and CDR2: MNHEY, SMNVEV (reference sequence). The CDR3 runs to 15 residues. CDR3 in amino acids: CASSLSAGTYYEQYF. In nucleotides, the CDR3 is TGTGCCAGCAGTTTATCTGCAGGTACCTACTACGAGCAGTACTTC.

This clone was detected only once. V is TRBV28 and J is TRBJ1-1; D is unclear. CDR3 length equals 12 residues. The germline V gene has CDR1 MDHEN and CDR2 SYDVKM. Deletions cut 6 bases from V and 1 base from J, with 6 bases between. In DNA form, the CDR3 reads TGTGCCAGCAGGGACGGGAACACTGAAGCTTTCTTT. Translating it yields CASRDGNTEAFF.

This chain uses TRBV7-8 with TRBJ2-2; D gene uncertain. Germline assignment: CDR1 SGHVS and CDR2 FQNEAQ. V lost 0 bases and J 6 bases, leaving 5 bases between the germline ends. The CDR3 spans 13 residues. CDR3 amino acids: CASSLARAGELFF. The CDR3 DNA sequence: TGTGCCAGCAGCTTAGCTAGGGCCGGGGAGCTGTTTTTT. The whole variable domain, filled in from reference TRBV7-8 and TRBJ2-2, reads GAGVSQSPRYKVAKRGQDVALRCDPISGHVSLFWYQQALGQGPEFLTYFQNEAQLDKSGLPSDRFFAERPEGSVSTLKIQRTQQEDSAVYLCASSLARAGELFFGEGSRLTVL.

V usage is TRBV5-1 and J usage is TRBJ2-3, with D possibly matching TRBD2 (7 bases). The CDR3 length is 15 residues. Germline CDR1 SGHRS, CDR2 YFSETQ. Trimming shortened V by 0 bases and J by 4 bases, and 12 bases separated the two germline ends. The CDR3, as DNA: TGCGCCAGCAGCTTGGGCGGGGGCCCTCCAGATACGCAGTATTTT. Its translation is CASSLGGGPPDTQYF.

The J gene is TRBJ1-1, the V gene TRBV18; 7 bases map to TRBD1. The CDR3 spans 13 residues. Germline CDR1 is KGHSH and CDR2 is LQKENI. The ends lost 11 bases at V and 3 bases at J; junction bases unmatched: 9. The CDR3 here is CALRDRDDTEAFF. In DNA, the CDR3 is TGTGCCCTTCGAGACAGGGATGACACTGAAGCTTTCTTT.

The V gene is TRBV6-1, the J gene TRBJ1-5; the D is unclear. This CDR3 is 11 amino acids long. CDR1 is MNHNS and CDR2 is SASEGT in the germline V gene. Trimming cost V 6 bases and J 6 bases, with 6 bases left between them. CDR3 nucleotides: TGTGCCAGCAGCCAGAGTCAGCCCCAGCATTTT. This codes for CASSQSQPQHF.

The V call is TRBV5-1, the J call TRBJ2-7; 8 bases are shared with TRBD2. CDR3 length equals 15 residues. CDR1 and CDR2 (germline): SGHRS, YFSETQ. Unmatched junction bases numbered 9, after V lost 7 bases and J lost 0 bases. The CDR3 sequence: CASRGISGSSYEQYF. The CDR3 nucleotides are TGCGCCAGCCGCGGGATCAGCGGGAGCTCCTACGAGCAGTACTTC.

The rearrangement links TRBV18 to TRBJ1-6; TRBD1 matches 7 bases. Germline assignment: CDR1 KGHSH and CDR2 LQKENI. The V segment lost 1 base and the J segment 7 bases; nucleotides outside the gene matches: 7. The CDR3 length is 16 residues. The CDR3 is CASSPLLQGNNSPLHF. Here the CDR3 DNA reads TGTGCCAGCTCACCACTTTTACAGGGGAACAATTCACCCCTCCACTTT.

This sequence joins TRBV7-9 and TRBJ2-1; perhaps TRBD1 as D (6 bases). Germline V lookup: CDR1 SEHNR, CDR2 FQNEAQ (reference sequence). The CDR3 has 15 amino acids. The V end was cut by 5 bases, the J end by 0 bases, with 11 bases between. Here the CDR3 reads CASSIGQSSYNEQFF. The CDR3 nucleotides are TGTGCCAGCAGCATTGGACAGAGCTCCTACAATGAGCAGTTCTTC.

The rearrangement uses TRBV30 and TRBJ2-2; D perhaps matches TRBD2 (6 bases). Trimming pared 2 bases from V and 4 bases from J, leaving 14 bases between. In germline, CDR1 is GTSNPN, CDR2 SVGIG (reference sequence). This CDR3 is 15 amino acids long. CDR3 sequence (DNA): TGTGCCTGGAGTCCCCGGGGGACGGTCACCGGGGAGCTGTTTTTT. It encodes CAWSPRGTVTGELFF.

This chain links TRBV2 with TRBJ2-1, with D possibly being TRBD2 (5 bases). The V and J ends lost 6 bases and 7 bases respectively, with 7 bases between them. CDR3 length: 11 residues. Germline loops: CDR1 SNHLY, CDR2 FYNNEI. In DNA form, the CDR3 reads TGTGCCAGCAGGAGGGTAAATGAGCAGTTCTTC. The encoded protein is CASRRVNEQFF.

The chain is built from TRBV9 and TRBJ2-7, with 7 bases lining up with TRBD1. The germline V gene encodes CDR1 SGDLS and CDR2 YYNGEE. Trimming took 4 bases from V and 2 from J; bases not matched to a gene: 15. This CDR3 region has 17 residues. The CDR3 bases are TGTGCCAGCAGCTCCGGGACAGCCAGACCAGGAGCCTACGAGCAGTACTTC. Its protein is CASSSGTARPGAYEQYF. Full variable domain (missing parts from reference TRBV9 and TRBJ2-7): DSGVTQTPKHLITATGQRVTLRCSPRSGDLSVYWYQQSLDQGLQFLIQYYNGEERAKGNILERFSAQQFPDLHSELNLSSLELGDSALYFCASSSGTARPGAYEQYFGPGTRLTVT.

The chain carries TRBV5-3 and TRBJ1-6; no definite D call. TRBV5-3 belongs to the ORF category, with a function that is uncertain. Trimming took off 0 bases at V and 0 bases at J, with 19 bases between the two ends. CDR3 length: 20 amino acids. CDR3 bases: TGTGCCAGAAGCTTGGAGAAATCCCGGGCCCTGAGCTCCTATAATTCACCCCTCCACTTT. It codes for CARSLEKSRALSSYNSPLHF.

This clone showed up just once. This chain uses TRBV6-1 with TRBJ2-7; D remains ambiguous. The CDR3 is 12 amino acids. Germline CDR1 MNHNS, CDR2 SASEGT. V dropped 3 bases and J dropped 4 bases, with 7 bases sitting between them. The CDR3 region is CASSDPGYEQYF. Written as DNA, the CDR3 is TGTGCCAGCAGTGACCCCGGATACGAGCAGTACTTC.

The J gene is TRBJ1-6, the V gene TRBV27; D may be TRBD1 (5 bases). The CDR3 has 12 amino acids. CDR1 and CDR2 from the germline V gene are MNHEY and SMNVEV (reference sequence). V lost 10 bases and J 6 bases, leaving 10 bases between the germline ends. CDR3 DNA: TGTGCCACCCGACAGCTTAATTCACCCCTCCACTTT. This translates into CATRQLNSPLHF.

The CDR3 nucleotides are TGTGCCAGCAGCCCGGACAGGGTCTCACCCCTCCACTTT. Residues: CASSPDRVSPLHF. This chain connects TRBV7-2 to TRBJ1-6, with 8 bases aligning to TRBD1. Germline CDR1 and CDR2: SGHTA and FQGNSA. This CDR3 is 13 amino acids long. The ends lost 5 bases at V and 10 bases at J; junction bases unmatched: 4.

This clone is a singleton in its sample. This chain links TRBV6-1 with TRBJ2-1; 11 positions match TRBD2. The CDR3 consists of 15 residues. CDR1 is MNHNS, CDR2 SASEGT, per germline. The J segment lost 6 bases and the V segment lost 6 bases, leaving 7 bases of the junction unmatched. The CDR3: CASRALAGGRNEQFF. CDR3 bases: TGTGCCAGCAGGGCCCTAGCGGGGGGCCGCAATGAGCAGTTCTTC.

This chain uses TRBV14 with TRBJ2-1, with D unresolved. Trimming cost V 1 base and J 9 bases, with 10 bases left between them. There are 13 residues in the CDR3. Germline CDR1 is SGHDN and CDR2 is FVKESK. The CDR3 reads CASSQVTTGEQFF. CDR3 bases: TGTGCCAGCAGCCAAGTTACGACCGGTGAGCAGTTCTTC.

The chain carries TRBV2 and TRBJ1-2; 8 positions agree with TRBD1. V was clipped by 11 bases and J by 4 bases; unmatched bases: 6. The germline gives CDR1 SNHLY, CDR2 FYNNEI. The CDR3 covers 12 residues. This CDR3 reads CAGGQGLYGYTF. CDR3 nucleotides: TGTGCCGGCGGACAGGGACTCTATGGCTACACCTTC.

This chain joins TRBV28 and TRBJ1-4, with TRBD1 identical over 8 bases. With 4 bases clipped from V and 8 bases from J, the junction kept 9 bases outside the gene matches. CDR3 size: 15 residues. CDR1 is MDHEN and CDR2 is SYDVKM in the germline V gene. The CDR3 protein is CASSSTQGAGEKLFF. CDR3 sequence (DNA): TGTGCCAGCAGTTCAACCCAGGGGGCTGGAGAAAAACTGTTTTTT.

The V and J genes are TRBV10-1 and TRBJ2-3; D uncertain. This CDR3 comprises 15 residues. The V end was cut by 7 bases, the J end by 2 bases, with 16 bases between. Per germline, CDR1 WNHNN and CDR2 SYGVQD (reference sequence). DNA of the CDR3: TGCGCCAGCACGTTCGCAGCCGGTTCCACAGATACGCAGTATTTT. It codes for CASTFAAGSTDTQYF.